This TCR beta chain derives from a study of cytomegalovirus exposure and HLA in healthy donors. Study-wide findings and caveats: An Asian-associated ancestry cluster reportedly showed fewer N-insertions than the approximately 700-donor mean in a later analysis.

Concerning this clone: Its antigen is currently unknown.

Germline CDR1 reads SGDLS; CDR2 reads YYNGEE. CDR3 size: 11 residues. Trimming pared 4 bases from V and 3 bases from J, leaving 5 bases between. A multiplex PCR was run with 60 Vbeta primers and 13 Jbeta primers. Using immunoSEQ multiplex PCR, the repertoire was profiled, and TCRdb retains in-frame clones only, with some absent. The sample holds more than 110,000 clones; about 75% are singletons and the top ten take 3.5% to 4%. This TCR derives from a man younger than 35 in good health and CMV-seronegative. The chain links TRBV9 to TRBJ2-7, with D uncertain. Input material: PBMCs. CDR3 sequence: CASSSGYEQYF. The DNA of the CDR3 is TGTGCCAGCAGCTCCGGCTACGAGCAGTACTTC.